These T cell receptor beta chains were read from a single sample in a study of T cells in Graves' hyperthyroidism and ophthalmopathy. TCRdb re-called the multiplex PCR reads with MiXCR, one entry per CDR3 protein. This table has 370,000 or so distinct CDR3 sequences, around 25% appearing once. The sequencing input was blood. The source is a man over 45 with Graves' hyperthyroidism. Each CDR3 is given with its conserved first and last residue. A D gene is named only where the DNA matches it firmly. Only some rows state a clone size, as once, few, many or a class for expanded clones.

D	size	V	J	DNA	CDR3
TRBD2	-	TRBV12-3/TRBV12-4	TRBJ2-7	TGTGCCAGCAGCTGGGGGGGACTAGCGGTCTTTGGGCAGTACTTC	CASSWGGLAVFGQYF
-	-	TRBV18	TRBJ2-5	TGTGCCAGCTCACCACCGGATGGTCGAAGGGGGGAGACCCAGTACTTC	CASSPPDGRRGETQYF
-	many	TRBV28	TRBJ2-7	TGTGCCAGCAGCTTCCCAGGGCGAACCTACGAGCAGTACTTC	CASSFPGRTYEQYF
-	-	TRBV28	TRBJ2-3	TGTGCCAGCAGTTCCTCAGCAAACACGCAGTATTTT	CASSSSANTQYF
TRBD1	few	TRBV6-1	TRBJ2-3	TGTGCCAGCAGACCGGGACAGGGGGCAGATACGCAGTATTTT	CASRPGQGADTQYF
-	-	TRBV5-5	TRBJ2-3	TGTGCCAGCAGTTCAGATTTCACAGATACGCAGTATTTT	CASSSDFTDTQYF
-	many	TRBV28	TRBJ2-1	TGTGCCAGCAGTTTTAGGAGGGAGAATGAGCAGTTCTTC	CASSFRRENEQFF
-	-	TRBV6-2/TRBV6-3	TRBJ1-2	TGTGCCAGCAGTGCGGAAGTGGACGGCAGCTATGGCTACACCTTC	CASSAEVDGSYGYTF
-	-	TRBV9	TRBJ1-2	TGTGCCAGCAGCCCCAATAACCGGGCCTCTGGATGGGGCTACACCTTC	CASSPNNRASGWGYTF
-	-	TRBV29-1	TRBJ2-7	TGCAGCGTTGGGGTCTCGGGATACGAGCAGTACTTC	CSVGVSGYEQYF
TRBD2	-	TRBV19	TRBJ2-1	TGTGCCGGTAGTATGGTGGCTAGCGGGATCTACAATGAGCAGTTCTTC	CAGSMVASGIYNEQFF
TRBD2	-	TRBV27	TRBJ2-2	TGTGCCAGCAGCCCCCGGGGAGCGGGAGGGCCCACCGGGGAGCTGTTTTTT	CASSPRGAGGPTGELFF
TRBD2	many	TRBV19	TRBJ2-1	TGTGCCAGTAGTCCTCGGACTAGCGGGAGGGCGAGGAATGAGCAGTTCTTC	CASSPRTSGRARNEQFF
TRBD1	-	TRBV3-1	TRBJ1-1	TGTGCCAGCAGCCAAGATTGGACAGGGAAAGCTTTCTTT	CASSQDWTGKAFF
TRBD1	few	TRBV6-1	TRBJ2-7	TGTGCCAGCAGTACGGGACAGGGGTCCTACGAGCAGTACTTC	CASSTGQGSYEQYF
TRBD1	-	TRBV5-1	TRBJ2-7	TGCGCCAGCAGCTATGACAGGGGCGAGCAGTACTTC	CASSYDRGEQYF
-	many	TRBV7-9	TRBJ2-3	TGTGCCAGCACCCAGACTCCGGGAGGCACAGATACGCAGTATTTT	CASTQTPGGTDTQYF
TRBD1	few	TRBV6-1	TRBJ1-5	TGTGCCAGCACCGAAGAAACCCGTGGACAGGCGGCACATTTT	CASTEETRGQAAHF
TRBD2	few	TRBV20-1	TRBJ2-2	TGCAGTGCTATTCAAGGAGCGGGAGGGAACACCGGGGAGCTGTTTTTT	CSAIQGAGGNTGELFF
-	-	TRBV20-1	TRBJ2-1	TGCAGTGCTAGAGTTAGCCCCTACAATGAGCAGTTCTTC	CSARVSPYNEQFF
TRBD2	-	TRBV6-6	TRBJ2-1	TGTGCCAGCAGTTACTCAGGGGTCGGGAGGGGACTTCGGGGCAATGAGCAGTTCTTC	CASSYSGVGRGLRGNEQFF
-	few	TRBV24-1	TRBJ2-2	TGTGCCACCAGGAATCCGAACACCGGGGAGCTGTTTTTT	CATRNPNTGELFF
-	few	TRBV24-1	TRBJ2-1	TGTGCCACCACCCTGGGGAGCGATGAGCAGTTCTTC	CATTLGSDEQFF
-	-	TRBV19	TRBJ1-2	TGTGCCAGTAGTATAGCCAACAGCCACTATGGCTACACCTTC	CASSIANSHYGYTF
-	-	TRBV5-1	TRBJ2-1	TGCGCCAGCGGGACGACAGGCGGCGCCTACAATGAGCAGTTCTTC	CASGTTGGAYNEQFF
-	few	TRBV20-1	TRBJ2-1	TGCAGTGCCTTAGGCTTAGTTGGGACACACTCCTACAATGAGCAGTTCTTC	CSALGLVGTHSYNEQFF
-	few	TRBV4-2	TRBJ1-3	TGTGCCAGCAGCCAAGGGGGTCACAGCCCTGGAAACACCATATATTTT	CASSQGGHSPGNTIYF
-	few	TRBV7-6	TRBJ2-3	TGTGCCAGCAGCTTCGGCCCATCCGTTAAAGATACGCAGTATTTT	CASSFGPSVKDTQYF
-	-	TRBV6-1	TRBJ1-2	TGTGCCACCAGGGACGGGGATGGCTACACCTTC	CATRDGDGYTF
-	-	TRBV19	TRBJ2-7	TGTGCCAGTAGACTTTCTGGTGGGAGCTCCTACGAGCAGTACTTC	CASRLSGGSSYEQYF
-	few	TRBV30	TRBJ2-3	TGTGCCGCGACCGAGACAGATACGCAGTATTTT	CAATETDTQYF
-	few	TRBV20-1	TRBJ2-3	TGCAGTGCTAGAGATTCACAGCGATCAACAGATACGCAGTATTTT	CSARDSQRSTDTQYF
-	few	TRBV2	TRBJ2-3	TGTGCCAGCAGTGAAGGAGGGATAGGTCGGGATACGCAGTATTTT	CASSEGGIGRDTQYF
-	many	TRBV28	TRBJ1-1	TGTGCCAGCATTCGAACCGGGGAGCAAGCTTTCTTT	CASIRTGEQAFF
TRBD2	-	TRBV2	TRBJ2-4	TGTGCCAGCATTAACCCTAGCGGGAGTGCCAAAAACATTCAGTACTTC	CASINPSGSAKNIQYF
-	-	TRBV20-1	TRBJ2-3	TGCAGTGCTAGCCTCCTGGGGTTCACAGATACGCAGTATTTT	CSASLLGFTDTQYF
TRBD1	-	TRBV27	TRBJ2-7	TGTGCCAGCAGGGAGACAGGGCGGGAGCAGTACTTC	CASRETGREQYF
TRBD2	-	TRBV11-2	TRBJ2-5	TGTGCCAGCAGCTTAGTAGCGGGAGAGGGGGAGACCCAGCACTTC	CASSLVAGEGETQHF
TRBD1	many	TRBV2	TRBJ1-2	TGTGCCAGCAGCCGGGACAGGGCCGACTATGGCTACACCTTC	CASSRDRADYGYTF
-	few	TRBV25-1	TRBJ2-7	TGTGCCAGCAGTGAATCAATTGGGCATCGTCGACACTTC	CASSESIGHRRHF
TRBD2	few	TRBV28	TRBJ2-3	TGTGCCAGCAGTTTAGCCGGGGAACTAGCGGGGGGCACAGATACGCAGTATTTT	CASSLAGELAGGTDTQYF
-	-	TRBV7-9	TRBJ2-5	TGTGCCAGCGCATGGACGGAAGAGACCCAGTACTTC	CASAWTEETQYF